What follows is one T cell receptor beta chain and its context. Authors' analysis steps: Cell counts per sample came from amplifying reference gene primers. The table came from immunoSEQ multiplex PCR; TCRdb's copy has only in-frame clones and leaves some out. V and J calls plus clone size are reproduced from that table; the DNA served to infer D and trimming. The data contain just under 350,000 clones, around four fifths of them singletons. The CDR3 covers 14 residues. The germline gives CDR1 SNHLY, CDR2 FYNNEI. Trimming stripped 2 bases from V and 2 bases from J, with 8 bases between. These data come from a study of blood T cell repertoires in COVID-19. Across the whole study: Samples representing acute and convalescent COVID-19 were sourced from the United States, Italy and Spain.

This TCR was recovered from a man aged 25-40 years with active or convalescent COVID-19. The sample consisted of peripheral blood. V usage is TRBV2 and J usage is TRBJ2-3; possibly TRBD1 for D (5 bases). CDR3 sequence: CASSEQGHTDTQYF. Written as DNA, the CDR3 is TGTGCCAGCAGTGAACAGGGCCACACAGATACGCAGTATTTT.